These T cell receptor beta chains were read from a single sample in a study of T cells in localized non-small cell lung cancer. Profiling relied on immunoSEQ multiplex PCR, and the TCRdb table lists in-frame clones only, not all of them. The sample comprises 100,000 to 150,000 clones, approximately 88% of which are singletons, and around 1.5% rests with the top ten. The sample consisted of peripheral blood, taken before any cancer treatment. These receptors came from a female donor older than 55 with stage I lung adenocarcinoma. CDR3s include the opening cysteine and the closing phenylalanine or tryptophan. A D gene is named only where the DNA matches it firmly. Expanded clones are given a class, and other clones once, few, many or no size at all.

TRBJ2-1	TRBV5-1	-	-	CASSGTGTSYNEQFF	TGCGCCAGCAGCGGAACCGGGACAAGCTACAATGAGCAGTTCTTC
TRBJ2-1	TRBV7-3	-	-	CASRGRSNEQFF	TGTGCCAGCAGGGGGCGAAGCAATGAGCAGTTCTTC
TRBJ2-1	TRBV27	-	once	CAGKFYGEQFF	TGTGCCGGAAAATTTTACGGTGAGCAGTTCTTC
TRBJ2-1	TRBV9	-	once	CASSVGDRAEQFF	TGTGCCAGCAGCGTAGGGGATAGGGCTGAGCAGTTCTTC
TRBJ2-2	TRBV14	-	-	CASSHLVGAGSTGELFF	TGTGCCAGCAGCCATCTAGTCGGGGCCGGGTCTACCGGGGAGCTGTTTTTT
TRBJ2-1	TRBV21-1	-	-	CASSTKIQREGHEQFF	TGTGCCAGCAGCACCAAAATCCAGCGGGAGGGCCATGAGCAGTTCTTC
TRBJ1-2	TRBV27	-	-	CASRTGESGYTF	TGTGCCAGCAGGACAGGAGAGAGCGGCTACACCTTC
TRBJ2-3	TRBV12-5	TRBD1	-	CASGPQGQGITDTQYF	TGTGCTAGTGGCCCTCAGGGACAGGGGATCACAGATACGCAGTATTTT
TRBJ2-1	TRBV10-3	TRBD2	-	CAISVGLAGGNEQFF	TGTGCCATCAGTGTGGGACTAGCGGGAGGTAATGAGCAGTTCTTC
TRBJ1-1	TRBV30	-	-	CAWSVQYTEAFF	TGTGCCTGGAGTGTACAGTACACTGAAGCTTTCTTT
TRBJ2-7	TRBV6-5	-	-	CASSLQRYEQYF	TGTGCCAGCAGTCTACAGAGATACGAGCAGTACTTC
TRBJ2-5	TRBV30	-	-	CAWSGGPHPGTQYF	TGTGCCTGGAGTGGGGGACCACACCCAGGGACCCAGTACTTC
TRBJ1-2	TRBV9	-	once	CASSVSVYGYTF	TGTGCCAGCAGCGTGAGCGTTTATGGCTACACCTTC
TRBJ2-7	TRBV4-2	TRBD1	-	CASSLTGVPGQGAGEQYF	TGTGCCAGCAGCCTTACCGGGGTCCCGGGACAGGGGGCGGGGGAGCAGTACTTC
TRBJ1-5	TRBV5-6	-	-	CASSLWGPGNQPQHF	TGTGCCAGCAGCTTGTGGGGGCCCGGAAATCAGCCCCAGCATTTT
TRBJ1-2	TRBV7-9	TRBD1	-	CASSFRQGRTDGYTF	TGTGCCAGCAGTTTTCGACAGGGGAGGACGGATGGCTACACCTTC
TRBJ1-4	TRBV7-7	TRBD1	-	CASSLQGADEKLFF	TGTGCTAGCAGCTTACAGGGGGCGGACGAAAAACTGTTTTTT
TRBJ1-2	TRBV27	-	once	CASSLSQGSYGYTF	TGTGCCAGCAGTCTGTCTCAGGGCAGCTATGGCTACACCTTC
TRBJ1-4	TRBV2	-	-	CASSDRLPTEKLFF	TGTGCCAGCAGTGATAGACTTCCTACTGAAAAACTGTTTTTT
TRBJ2-5	TRBV7-7	-	-	CASSLGGEGETQYF	TGTGCTAGCAGCTTAGGAGGGGAAGGAGAGACCCAGTACTTC
TRBJ1-2	TRBV18	-	-	CASSPGENYGYTF	TGTGCCAGCTCACCAGGGGAAAACTATGGCTACACCTTC
TRBJ2-2	TRBV7-3	-	-	CASSLGGTGELFF	TGTGCCAGCAGCCTCGGGGGCACCGGGGAGCTGTTTTTT